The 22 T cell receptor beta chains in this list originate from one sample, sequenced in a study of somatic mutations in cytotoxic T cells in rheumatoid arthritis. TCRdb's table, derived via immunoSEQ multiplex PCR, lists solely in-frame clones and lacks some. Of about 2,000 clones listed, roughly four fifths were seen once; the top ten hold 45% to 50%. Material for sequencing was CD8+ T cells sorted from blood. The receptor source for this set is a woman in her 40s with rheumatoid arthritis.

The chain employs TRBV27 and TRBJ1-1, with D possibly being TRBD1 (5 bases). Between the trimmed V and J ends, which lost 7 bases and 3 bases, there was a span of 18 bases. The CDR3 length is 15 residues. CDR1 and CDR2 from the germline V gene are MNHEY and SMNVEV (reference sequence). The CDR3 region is CASTQRVGGDTEAFF. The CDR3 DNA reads TGTGCCAGCACCCAAAGGGTGGGGGGAGACACTGAAGCTTTCTTT.

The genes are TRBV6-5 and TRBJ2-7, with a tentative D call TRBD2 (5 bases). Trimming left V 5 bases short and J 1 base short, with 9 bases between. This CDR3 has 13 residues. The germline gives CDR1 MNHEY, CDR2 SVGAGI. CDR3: CASSERESYEQYF. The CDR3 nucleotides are TGTGCCAGCAGTGAAAGGGAGTCCTACGAGCAGTACTTC.

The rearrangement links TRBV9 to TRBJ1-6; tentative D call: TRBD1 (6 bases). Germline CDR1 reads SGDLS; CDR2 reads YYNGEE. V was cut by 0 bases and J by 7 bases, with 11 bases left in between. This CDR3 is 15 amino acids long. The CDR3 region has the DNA TGTGCCAGCAGCGTAGACAGGGTGGGGAATTCACCCCTCCACTTT. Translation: CASSVDRVGNSPLHF.

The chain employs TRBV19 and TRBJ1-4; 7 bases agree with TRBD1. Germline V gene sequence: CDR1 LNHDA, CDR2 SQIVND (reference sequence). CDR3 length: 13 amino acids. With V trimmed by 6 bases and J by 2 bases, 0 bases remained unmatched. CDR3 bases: TGTGCCAGTAGGGACAGGACTAATGAAAAACTGTTTTTT. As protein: CASRDRTNEKLFF.

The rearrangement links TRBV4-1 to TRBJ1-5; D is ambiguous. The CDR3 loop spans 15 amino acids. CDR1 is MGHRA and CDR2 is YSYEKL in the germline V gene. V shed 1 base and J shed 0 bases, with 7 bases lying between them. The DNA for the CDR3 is TGCGCCAGCAGCCAAGCTGTCAGTAGCAATCAGCCCCAGCATTTT. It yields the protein CASSQAVSSNQPQHF.

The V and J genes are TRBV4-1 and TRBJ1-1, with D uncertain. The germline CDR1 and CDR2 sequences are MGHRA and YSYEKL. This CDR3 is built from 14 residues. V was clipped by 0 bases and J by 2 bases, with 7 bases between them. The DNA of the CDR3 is TGCGCCAGCAGCCAAGATCCCAGAAACACTGAAGCTTTCTTT. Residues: CASSQDPRNTEAFF.

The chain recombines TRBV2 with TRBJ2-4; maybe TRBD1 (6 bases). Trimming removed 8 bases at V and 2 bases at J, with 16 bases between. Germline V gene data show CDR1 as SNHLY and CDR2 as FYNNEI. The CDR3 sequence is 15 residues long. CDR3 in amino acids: CASGRQVMSKNIQYF. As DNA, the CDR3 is TGTGCCAGCGGGAGACAGGTTATGTCCAAAAACATTCAGTACTTC.

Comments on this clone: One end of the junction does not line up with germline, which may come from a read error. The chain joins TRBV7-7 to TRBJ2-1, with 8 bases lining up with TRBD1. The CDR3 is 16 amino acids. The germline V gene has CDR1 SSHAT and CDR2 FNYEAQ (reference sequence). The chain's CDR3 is CASSLEAGGVRNEQFF. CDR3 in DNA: TGTGCTAGCAGCTTAGAAGCAGGGGGCGTGAGGAATGAGCAGTTCTTC.

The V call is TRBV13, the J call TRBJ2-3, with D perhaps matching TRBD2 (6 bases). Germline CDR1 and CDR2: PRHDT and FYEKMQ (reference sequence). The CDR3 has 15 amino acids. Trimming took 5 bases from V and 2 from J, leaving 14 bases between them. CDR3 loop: CASSPGSPPTDTQYF. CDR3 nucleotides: TGTGCCAGCAGCCCCGGGAGTCCCCCCACAGATACGCAGTATTTT.

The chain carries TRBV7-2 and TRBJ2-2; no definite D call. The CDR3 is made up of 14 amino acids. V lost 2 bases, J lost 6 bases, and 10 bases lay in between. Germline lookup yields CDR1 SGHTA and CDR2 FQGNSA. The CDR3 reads CASSLMLEAGELFF. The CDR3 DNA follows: TGTGCCAGCAGCTTAATGCTTGAGGCCGGGGAGCTGTTTTTT.

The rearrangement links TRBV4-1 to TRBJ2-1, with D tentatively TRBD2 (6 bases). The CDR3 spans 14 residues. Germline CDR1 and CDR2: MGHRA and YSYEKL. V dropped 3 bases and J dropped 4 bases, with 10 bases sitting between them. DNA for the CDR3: TGCGCCAGCAGCCAGTCCGGGAGTTACAATGAGCAGTTCTTC. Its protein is CASSQSGSYNEQFF.

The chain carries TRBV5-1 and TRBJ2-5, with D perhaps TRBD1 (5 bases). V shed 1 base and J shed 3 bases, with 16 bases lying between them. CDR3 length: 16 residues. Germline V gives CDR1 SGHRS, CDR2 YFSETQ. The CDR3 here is CASSLRGRQAKETQYF. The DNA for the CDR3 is TGCGCCAGCAGCTTGAGGGGCCGGCAGGCTAAAGAGACCCAGTACTTC.

CDR3 sequence: CASSQRQGPYGYTF. The CDR3 DNA follows: TGTGCCAGCAGCCAAAGACAGGGCCCCTATGGCTACACCTTC. The chain is built from TRBV5-6 and TRBJ1-2; 7 positions agree with TRBD1. The J segment lost 4 bases and the V segment lost 4 bases, leaving 7 bases of the junction unmatched. Germline-derived CDR1 and CDR2 are SGHDT and YYEEEE. The CDR3 is 14 amino acids. The full variable domain, its missing parts supplied by reference TRBV5-6 and TRBJ1-2, is DAGVTQSPTHLIKTRGQQVTLRCSPKSGHDTVSWYQQALGQGPQFIFQYYEEEERQRGNFPDRFSGHQFPNYSSELNVNALLLGDSALYLCASSQRQGPYGYTFGSGTRLTVV.

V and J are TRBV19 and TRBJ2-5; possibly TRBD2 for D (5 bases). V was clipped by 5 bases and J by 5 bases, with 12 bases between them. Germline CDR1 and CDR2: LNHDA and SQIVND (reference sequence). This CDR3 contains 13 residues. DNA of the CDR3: TGTGCCAGTAGTTCGGAACTAGTGGAGACCCAGTACTTC. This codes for CASSSELVETQYF. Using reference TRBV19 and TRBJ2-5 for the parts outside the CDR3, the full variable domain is DGGITQSPKYLFRKEGQNVTLSCEQNLNHDAMYWYRQDPGQGLRLIYYSQIVNDFQKGDIAEGYSVSREKKESFPLTVTSAQKNPTAFYLCASSSELVETQYFGPGTRLLVL.

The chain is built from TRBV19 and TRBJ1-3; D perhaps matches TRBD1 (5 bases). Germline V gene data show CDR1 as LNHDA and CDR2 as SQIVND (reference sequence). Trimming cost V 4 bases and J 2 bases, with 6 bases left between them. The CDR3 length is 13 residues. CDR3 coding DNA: TGTGCCAGTAGTAAGGGGCCTGGAAACACCATATATTTT. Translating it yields CASSKGPGNTIYF.

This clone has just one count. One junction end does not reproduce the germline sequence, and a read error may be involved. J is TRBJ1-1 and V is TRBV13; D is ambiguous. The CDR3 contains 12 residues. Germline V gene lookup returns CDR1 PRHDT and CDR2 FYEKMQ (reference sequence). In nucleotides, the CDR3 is TGTGCCAGCAGCGTAGGATTAGCTGAAGCTTTCTTT. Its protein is CASSVGLAEAFF. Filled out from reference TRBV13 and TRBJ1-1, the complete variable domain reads AAGVIQSPRHLIKEKRETATLKCYPIPRHDTVYWYQQGPGQDPQFLISFYEKMQSDKGSIPDRFSAQQFSDYHSELNMSSLELGDSALYFCASSVGLAEAFFGQGTRLTVV.

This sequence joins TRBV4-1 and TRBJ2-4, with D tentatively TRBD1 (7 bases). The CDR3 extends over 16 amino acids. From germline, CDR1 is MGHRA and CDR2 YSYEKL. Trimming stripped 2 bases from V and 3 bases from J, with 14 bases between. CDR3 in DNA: TGCGCCAGCAGCCAATCTCGACAGGGAGGCAAAAACATTCAGTACTTC. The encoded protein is CASSQSRQGGKNIQYF.

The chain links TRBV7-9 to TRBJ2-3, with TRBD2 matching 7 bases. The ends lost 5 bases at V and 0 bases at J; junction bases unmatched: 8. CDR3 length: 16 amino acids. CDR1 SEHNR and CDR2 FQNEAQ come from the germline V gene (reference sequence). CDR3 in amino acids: CASSLRTSSSTDTQYF. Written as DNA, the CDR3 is TGTGCCAGCAGCCTTCGGACTAGTAGCAGCACAGATACGCAGTATTTT. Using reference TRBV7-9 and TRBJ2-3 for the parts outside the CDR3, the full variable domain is DTGVSQNPRHKITKRGQNVTFRCDPISEHNRLYWYRQTLGQGPEFLTYFQNEAQLEKSRLLSDRFSAERPKGSFSTLEIQRTEQGDSAMYLCASSLRTSSSTDTQYFGPGTRLTVL.

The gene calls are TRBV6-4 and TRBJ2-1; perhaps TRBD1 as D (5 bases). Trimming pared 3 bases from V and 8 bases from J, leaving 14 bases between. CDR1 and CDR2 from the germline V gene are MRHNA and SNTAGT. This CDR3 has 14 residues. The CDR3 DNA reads TGTGCCAGCAGTGAGGATGTAGGCAGGGATGAGCAGTTCTTC. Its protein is CASSEDVGRDEQFF.

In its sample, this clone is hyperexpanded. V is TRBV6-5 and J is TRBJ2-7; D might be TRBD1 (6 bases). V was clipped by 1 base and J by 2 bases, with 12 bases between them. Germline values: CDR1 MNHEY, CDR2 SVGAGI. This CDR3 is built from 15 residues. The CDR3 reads CASSYWVDRTYEQYF. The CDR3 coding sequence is TGTGCCAGCAGTTACTGGGTCGACAGGACCTACGAGCAGTACTTC.

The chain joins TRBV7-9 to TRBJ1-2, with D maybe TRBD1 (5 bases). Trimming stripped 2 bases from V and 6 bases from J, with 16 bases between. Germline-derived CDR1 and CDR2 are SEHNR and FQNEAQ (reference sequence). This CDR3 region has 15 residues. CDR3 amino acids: CASSLKAAGLDGYTF. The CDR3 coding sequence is TGTGCCAGCAGCTTAAAGGCGGCAGGGCTCGATGGCTACACCTTC. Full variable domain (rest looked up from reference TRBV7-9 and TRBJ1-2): DTGVSQNPRHKITKRGQNVTFRCDPISEHNRLYWYRQTLGQGPEFLTYFQNEAQLEKSRLLSDRFSAERPKGSFSTLEIQRTEQGDSAMYLCASSLKAAGLDGYTFGSGTRLTVV.

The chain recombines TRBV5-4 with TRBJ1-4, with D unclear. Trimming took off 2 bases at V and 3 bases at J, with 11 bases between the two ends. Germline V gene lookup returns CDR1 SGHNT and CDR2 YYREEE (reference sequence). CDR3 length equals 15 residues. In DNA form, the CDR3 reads TGTGCCAGCAGCTTCCGGACTGATCCTAATGAAAAACTGTTTTTT. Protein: CASSFRTDPNEKLFF. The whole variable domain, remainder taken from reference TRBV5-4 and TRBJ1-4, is ETGVTQSPTHLIKTRGQQVTLRCSSQSGHNTVSWYQQALGQGPQFIFQYYREEENGRGNFPPRFSGLQFPNYSSELNVNALELDDSALYLCASSFRTDPNEKLFFGSGTQLSVL.